The clone carrying this T cell receptor beta chain was recorded many times. In TCRdb, the 5' RACE reads were re-called with MiXCR into one record per CDR3 protein. This sample has about 490,000 distinct CDR3 sequences, with 12% to 15% found just once. Germline lookup yields CDR1 MNHNS and CDR2 SASEGT. The V end lost 7 bases, the J end lost 1 base, and 10 bases lay between the germline ends. The CDR3 runs to 13 residues. The sample comes from a study of identical twins. The sample was also linked to a second study, of yellow fever vaccine responses in identical twins.

The V call is TRBV6-1, the J call TRBJ1-1; TRBD1 might be the D (6 bases). The sequenced sample consisted of CD4+ T cells sorted from blood. This clonotype originated in a young woman in good health. As DNA, the CDR3 is TGTGCCAGCACCACGACAGGGAACACTGAAGCTTTCTTT. This sequence encodes CASTTTGNTEAFF.